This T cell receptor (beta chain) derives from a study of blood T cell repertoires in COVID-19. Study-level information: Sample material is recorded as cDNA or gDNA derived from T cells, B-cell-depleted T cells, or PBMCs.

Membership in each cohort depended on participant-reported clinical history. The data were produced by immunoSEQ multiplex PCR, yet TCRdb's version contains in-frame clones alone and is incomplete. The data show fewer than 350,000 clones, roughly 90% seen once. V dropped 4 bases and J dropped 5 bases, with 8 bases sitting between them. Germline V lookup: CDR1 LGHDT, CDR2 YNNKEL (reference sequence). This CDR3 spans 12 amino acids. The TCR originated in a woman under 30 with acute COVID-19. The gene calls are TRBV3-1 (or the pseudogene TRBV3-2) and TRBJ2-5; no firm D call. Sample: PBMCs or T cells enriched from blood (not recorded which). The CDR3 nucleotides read TGTGCCAGCAGCCGTCACGGGGAGACCCAGTACTTC. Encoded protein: CASSRHGETQYF.